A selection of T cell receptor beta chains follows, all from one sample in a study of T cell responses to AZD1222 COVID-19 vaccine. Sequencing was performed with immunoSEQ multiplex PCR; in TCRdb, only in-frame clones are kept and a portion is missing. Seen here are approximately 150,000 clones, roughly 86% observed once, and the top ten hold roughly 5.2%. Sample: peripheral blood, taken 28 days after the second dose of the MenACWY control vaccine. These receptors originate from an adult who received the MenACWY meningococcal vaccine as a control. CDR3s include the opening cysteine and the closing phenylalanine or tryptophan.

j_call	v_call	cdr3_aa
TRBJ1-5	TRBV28	CASSIPPWTDLTQPQHF
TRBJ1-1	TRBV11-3	CASRAGGRYTEAFF
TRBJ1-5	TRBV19	CASSIQDRGSNQPQHF
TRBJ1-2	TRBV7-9	CASSGEGRYGYTF
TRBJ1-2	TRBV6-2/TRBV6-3	CASSYEGLGGYTF
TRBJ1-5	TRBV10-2	CASSPTDSNQPQHF
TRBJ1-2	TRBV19	CASSRKDRENYGYTF
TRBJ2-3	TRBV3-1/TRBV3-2	CASSQDKPGLGHTQYF
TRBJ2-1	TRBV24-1	CATSASEAGAHEQFF
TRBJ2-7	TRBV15	CATSRDRRPAYEQYF
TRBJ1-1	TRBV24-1	CATKRGMNTEAFF
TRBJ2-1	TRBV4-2	CASSQLWKGQTGYNEQFF
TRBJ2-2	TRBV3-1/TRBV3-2	CASSQERGRAGELFF
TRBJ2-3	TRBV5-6	CASSQSDTDTQYF
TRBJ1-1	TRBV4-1	CASRRGGQNTEAFF
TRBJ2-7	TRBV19	CASNPGQGGEQYF